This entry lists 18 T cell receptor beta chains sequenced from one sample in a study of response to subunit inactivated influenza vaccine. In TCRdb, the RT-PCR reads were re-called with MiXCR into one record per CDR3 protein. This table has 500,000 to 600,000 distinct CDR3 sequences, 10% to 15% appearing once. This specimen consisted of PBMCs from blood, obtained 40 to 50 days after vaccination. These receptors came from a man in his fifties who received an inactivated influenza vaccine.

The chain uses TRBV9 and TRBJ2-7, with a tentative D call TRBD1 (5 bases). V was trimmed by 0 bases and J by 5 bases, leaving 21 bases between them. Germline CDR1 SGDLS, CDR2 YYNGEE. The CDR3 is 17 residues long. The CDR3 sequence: CASSVAGSGIYQNEQYF. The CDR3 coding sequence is TGTGCCAGCAGCGTAGCTGGATCAGGGATATACCAGAACGAGCAGTACTTC.

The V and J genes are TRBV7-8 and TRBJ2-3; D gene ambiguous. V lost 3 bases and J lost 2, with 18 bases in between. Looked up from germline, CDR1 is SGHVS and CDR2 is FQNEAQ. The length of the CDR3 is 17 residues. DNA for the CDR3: TGTGCCAGCAGCTTCACTATGCCCCCCAGGAACACAGATACGCAGTATTTT. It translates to CASSFTMPPRNTDTQYF.

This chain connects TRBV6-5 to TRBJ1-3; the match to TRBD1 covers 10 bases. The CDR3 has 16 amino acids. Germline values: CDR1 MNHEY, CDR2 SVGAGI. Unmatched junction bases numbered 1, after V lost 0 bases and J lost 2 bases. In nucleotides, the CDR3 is TGTGCCAGCAGTTACTCTGGACAGGGGGCTGGAAACACCATATATTTT. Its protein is CASSYSGQGAGNTIYF.

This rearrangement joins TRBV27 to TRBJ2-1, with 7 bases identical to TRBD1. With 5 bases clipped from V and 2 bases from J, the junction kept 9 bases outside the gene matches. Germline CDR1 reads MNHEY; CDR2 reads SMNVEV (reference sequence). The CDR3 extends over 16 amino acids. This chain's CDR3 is CASSPRPGQAYNEQFF. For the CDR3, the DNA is TGTGCCAGCAGTCCCCGGCCCGGACAGGCCTACAATGAGCAGTTCTTC.

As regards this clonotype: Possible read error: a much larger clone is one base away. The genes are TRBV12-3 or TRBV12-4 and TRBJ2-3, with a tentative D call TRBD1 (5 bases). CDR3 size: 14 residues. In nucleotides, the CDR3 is TGTGCCAGCAGTCAGGGAATTAGCACAGATACGCACTATTTT. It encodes CASSQGISTDTHYF.

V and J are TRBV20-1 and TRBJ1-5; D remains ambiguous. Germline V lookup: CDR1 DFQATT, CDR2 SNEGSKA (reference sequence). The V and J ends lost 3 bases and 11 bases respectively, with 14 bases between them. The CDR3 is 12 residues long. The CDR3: CSASGPQSAQHF. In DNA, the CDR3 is TGCAGTGCTAGTGGTCCCCAGTCTGCCCAGCATTTT.

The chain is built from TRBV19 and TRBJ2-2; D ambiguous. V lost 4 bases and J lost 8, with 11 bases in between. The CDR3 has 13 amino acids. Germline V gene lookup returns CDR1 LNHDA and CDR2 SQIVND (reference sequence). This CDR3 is CASSKVRGGELFF. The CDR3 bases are TGTGCCAGTAGTAAGGTCCGCGGAGGGGAGCTGTTTTTT.

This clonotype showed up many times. The CDR3, as DNA: TGTGCCAGCAGTTATAAGTCCGGACGGTTACGACTAGCGGGACCCCTAGGTGAGCAGTTCTTC. It specifies CASSYKSGRLRLAGPLGEQFF. J is TRBJ2-1 and V is TRBV6-2 or TRBV6-3; TRBD2 matches at 11 bases. The V segment lost 3 bases and the J segment 9 bases; nucleotides outside the gene matches: 25. There are 21 residues in the CDR3. The germline V gene has CDR1 MNHEY and CDR2 SVGEGT.

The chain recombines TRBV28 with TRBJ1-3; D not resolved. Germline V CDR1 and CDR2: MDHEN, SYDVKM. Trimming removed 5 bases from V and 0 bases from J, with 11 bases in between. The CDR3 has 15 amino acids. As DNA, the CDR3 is TGTGCCAGCAGTACCCGGTTGGCCTCTGGAAACACCATATATTTT. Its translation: CASSTRLASGNTIYF.

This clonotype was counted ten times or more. Written as DNA, the CDR3 is TGCAGTGCTAGAACGACCCGGGTGAACACTGAAGCTTTCTTT. Translation: CSARTTRVNTEAFF. The chain joins TRBV20-1 to TRBJ1-1; D not certain. Germline V gene data show CDR1 as DFQATT and CDR2 as SNEGSKA (reference sequence). The CDR3 contains 14 residues. V was trimmed by 2 bases and J by 0 bases, leaving 10 bases between them.

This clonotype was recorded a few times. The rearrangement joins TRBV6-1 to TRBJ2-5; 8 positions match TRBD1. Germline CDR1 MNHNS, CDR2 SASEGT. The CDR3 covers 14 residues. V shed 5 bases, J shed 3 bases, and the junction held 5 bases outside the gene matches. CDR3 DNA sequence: TGTGCCAGCAGTCCTGGACAGGGAAAAGAGACCCAGTACTTC. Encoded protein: CASSPGQGKETQYF.

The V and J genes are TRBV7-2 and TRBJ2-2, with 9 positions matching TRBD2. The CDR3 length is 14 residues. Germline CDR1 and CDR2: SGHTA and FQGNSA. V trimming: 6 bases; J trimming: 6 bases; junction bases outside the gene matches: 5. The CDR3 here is CASRGLAVPGELFF. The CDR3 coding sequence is TGTGCCAGCAGGGGACTAGCTGTTCCCGGGGAGCTGTTTTTT.

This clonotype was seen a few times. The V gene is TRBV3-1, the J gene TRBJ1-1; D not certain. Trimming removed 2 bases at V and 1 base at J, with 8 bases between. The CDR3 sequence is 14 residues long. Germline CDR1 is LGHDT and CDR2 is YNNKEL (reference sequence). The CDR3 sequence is CASSQPAENTEAFF. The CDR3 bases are TGTGCCAGCAGCCAACCGGCAGAGAACACTGAAGCTTTCTTT.

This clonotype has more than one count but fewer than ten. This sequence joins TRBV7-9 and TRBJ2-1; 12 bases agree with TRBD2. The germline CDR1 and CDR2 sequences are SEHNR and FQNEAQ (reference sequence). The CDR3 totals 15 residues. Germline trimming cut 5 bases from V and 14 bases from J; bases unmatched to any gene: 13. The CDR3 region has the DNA TGTGCCAGCAGCCCCCTAGCGGGAGGGCCTTATATCAAGTTCTTC. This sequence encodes CASSPLAGGPYIKFF.

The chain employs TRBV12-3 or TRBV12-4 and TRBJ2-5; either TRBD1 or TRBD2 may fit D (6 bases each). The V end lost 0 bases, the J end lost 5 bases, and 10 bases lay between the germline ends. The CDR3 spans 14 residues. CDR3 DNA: TGTGCCAGCAGTTTAGCGAGGAGGGGGGAGACCCAGTACTTC. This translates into CASSLARRGETQYF.

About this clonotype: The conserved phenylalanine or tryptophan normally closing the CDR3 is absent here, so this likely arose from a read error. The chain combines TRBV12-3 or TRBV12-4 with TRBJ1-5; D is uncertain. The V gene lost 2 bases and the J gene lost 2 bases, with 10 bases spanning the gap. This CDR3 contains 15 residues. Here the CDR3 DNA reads TGTGCCAGCAGTTTAATGGCAGGCCGCAATCAGCCCCAGCATTCT. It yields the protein CASSLMAGRNQPQHS.

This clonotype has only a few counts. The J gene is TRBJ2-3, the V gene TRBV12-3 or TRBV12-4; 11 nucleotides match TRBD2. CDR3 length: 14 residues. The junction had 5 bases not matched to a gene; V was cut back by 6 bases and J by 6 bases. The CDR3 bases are TGTGCCAGCAGCCTCTTAGCGGGAGGGGATACGCAGTATTTT. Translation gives CASSLLAGGDTQYF.

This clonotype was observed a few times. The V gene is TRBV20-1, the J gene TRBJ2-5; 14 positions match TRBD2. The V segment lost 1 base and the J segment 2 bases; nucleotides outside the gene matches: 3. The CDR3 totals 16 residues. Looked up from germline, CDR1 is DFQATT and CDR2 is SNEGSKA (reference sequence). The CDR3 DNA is TGCAGTGCTAGAGGACTAGCGGGGGGGGGACAAGAGACCCAGTACTTC. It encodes CSARGLAGGGQETQYF.